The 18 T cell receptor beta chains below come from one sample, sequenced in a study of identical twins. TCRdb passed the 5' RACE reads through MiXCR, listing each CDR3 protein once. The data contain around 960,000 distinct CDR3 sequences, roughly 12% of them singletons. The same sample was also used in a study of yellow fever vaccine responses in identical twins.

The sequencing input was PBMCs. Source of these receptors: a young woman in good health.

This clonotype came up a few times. The CDR3 reads CASSPPTGDRGVEFF. The CDR3 nucleotides read TGTGCCAGCAGTCCCCCCACGGGCGACAGGGGGGTCGAGTTCTTC. V is TRBV12-3 or TRBV12-4 and J is TRBJ2-1, with 9 bases fitting TRBD1. The CDR3 loop spans 15 amino acids. With V trimmed by 5 bases and J by 14 bases, 16 bases remained unmatched.

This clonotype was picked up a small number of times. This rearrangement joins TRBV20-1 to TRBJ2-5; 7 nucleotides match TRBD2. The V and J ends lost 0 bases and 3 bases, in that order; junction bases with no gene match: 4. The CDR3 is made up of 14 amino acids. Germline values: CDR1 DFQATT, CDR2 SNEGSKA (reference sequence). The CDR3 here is CSARDGGEKETQYF. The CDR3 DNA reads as TGCAGTGCTAGAGATGGGGGGGAAAAAGAGACCCAGTACTTC.

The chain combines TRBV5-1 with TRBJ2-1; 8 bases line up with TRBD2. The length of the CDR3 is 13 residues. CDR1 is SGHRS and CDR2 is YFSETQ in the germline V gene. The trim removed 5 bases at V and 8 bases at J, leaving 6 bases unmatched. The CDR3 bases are TGCGCCAGCAGGAGCGGGAGTGGGGATGAGCAGTTCTTC. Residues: CASRSGSGDEQFF.

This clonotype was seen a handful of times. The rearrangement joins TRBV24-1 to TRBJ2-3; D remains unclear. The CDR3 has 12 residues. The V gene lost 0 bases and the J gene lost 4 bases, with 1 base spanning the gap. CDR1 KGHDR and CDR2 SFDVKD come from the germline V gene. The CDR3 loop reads CATSDLADTQYF. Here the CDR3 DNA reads TGTGCCACCAGTGATTTGGCAGATACGCAGTATTTT.

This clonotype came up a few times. The CDR3, as DNA: TGTGCCAGCAGCTTAGCGACTAGCGCCTTCTACAATGAGCAGTTCTTC. Encoded protein: CASSLATSAFYNEQFF. The chain is built from TRBV7-9 and TRBJ2-1; 8 bases map to TRBD2. This CDR3 is built from 16 residues. J was trimmed by 3 bases and V by 0 bases; bases with no gene match: 4. CDR1 is SEHNR and CDR2 is FQNEAQ in the germline V gene (reference sequence).

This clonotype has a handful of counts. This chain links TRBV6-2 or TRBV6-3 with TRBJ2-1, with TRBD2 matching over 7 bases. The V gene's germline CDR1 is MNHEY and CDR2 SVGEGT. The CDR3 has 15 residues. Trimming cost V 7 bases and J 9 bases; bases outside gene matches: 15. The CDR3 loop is CASKTSGGREAEQFF. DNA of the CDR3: TGTGCCAGCAAGACCTCAGGCGGGAGAGAGGCTGAGCAGTTCTTC.

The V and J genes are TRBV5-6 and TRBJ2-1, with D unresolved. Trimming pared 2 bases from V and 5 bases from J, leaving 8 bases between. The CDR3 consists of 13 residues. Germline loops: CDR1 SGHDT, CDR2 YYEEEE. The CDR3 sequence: CASSFPLDNEQFF. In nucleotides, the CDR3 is TGTGCCAGCAGCTTCCCCTTGGACAATGAGCAGTTCTTC.

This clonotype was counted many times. This CDR3 is CSARRLSGGLANQETQYF. The CDR3 DNA is TGCAGTGCTAGACGCCTAAGCGGGGGACTAGCGAATCAAGAGACCCAGTACTTC. The chain combines TRBV20-1 with TRBJ2-5; 10 nucleotides align to TRBD2. CDR1 is DFQATT, CDR2 SNEGSKA, per germline (reference sequence). V shed 2 bases, J shed 2 bases, and the junction held 14 bases outside the gene matches. The CDR3 has 18 residues.

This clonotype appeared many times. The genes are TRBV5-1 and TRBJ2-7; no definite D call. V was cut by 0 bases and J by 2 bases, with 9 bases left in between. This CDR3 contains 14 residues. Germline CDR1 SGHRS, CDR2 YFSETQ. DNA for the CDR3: TGCGCCAGCAGCTTGGTGGGGAAAGCCTACGAGCAGTACTTC. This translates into CASSLVGKAYEQYF.

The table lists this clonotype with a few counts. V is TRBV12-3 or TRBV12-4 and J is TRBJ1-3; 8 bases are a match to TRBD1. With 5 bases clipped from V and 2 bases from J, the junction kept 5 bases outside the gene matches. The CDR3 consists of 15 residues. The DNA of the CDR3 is TGTGCCAGCAGTCGCGGGACAGGTCCTGGAAACACCATATATTTT. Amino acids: CASSRGTGPGNTIYF.

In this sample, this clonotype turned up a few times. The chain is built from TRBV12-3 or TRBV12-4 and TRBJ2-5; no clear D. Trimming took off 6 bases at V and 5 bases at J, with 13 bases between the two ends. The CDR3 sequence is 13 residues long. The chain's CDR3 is CASRSLGWETQYF. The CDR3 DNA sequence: TGTGCCAGCAGGTCTCTAGGATGGGAGACCCAGTACTTC.

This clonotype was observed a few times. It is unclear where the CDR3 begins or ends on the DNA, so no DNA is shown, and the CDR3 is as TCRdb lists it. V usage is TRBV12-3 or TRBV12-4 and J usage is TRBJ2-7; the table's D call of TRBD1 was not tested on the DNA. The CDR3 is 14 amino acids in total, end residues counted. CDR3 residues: CASSSRLVAGGINV.

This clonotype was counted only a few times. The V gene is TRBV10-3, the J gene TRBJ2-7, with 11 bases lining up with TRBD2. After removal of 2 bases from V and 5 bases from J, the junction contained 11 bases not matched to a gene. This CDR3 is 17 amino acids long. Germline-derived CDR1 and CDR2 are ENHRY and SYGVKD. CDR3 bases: TGTGCCATCAGTGAGCGGACGACTAGCGGGAAGTTTAACGAGCAGTACTTC. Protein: CAISERTTSGKFNEQYF.

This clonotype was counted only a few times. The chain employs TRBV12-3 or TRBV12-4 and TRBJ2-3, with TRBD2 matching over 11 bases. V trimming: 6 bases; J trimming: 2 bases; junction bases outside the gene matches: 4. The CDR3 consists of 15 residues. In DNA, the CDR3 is TGTGCCAGCAGAACACTAGCGGGGGTCACAGATACGCAGTATTTT. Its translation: CASRTLAGVTDTQYF.

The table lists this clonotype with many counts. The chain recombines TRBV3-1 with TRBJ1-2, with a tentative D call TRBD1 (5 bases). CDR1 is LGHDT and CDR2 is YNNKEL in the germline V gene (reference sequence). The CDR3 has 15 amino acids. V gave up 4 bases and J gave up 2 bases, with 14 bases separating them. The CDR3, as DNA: TGTGCCAGCAGCCGAGGAGCGGGGGTCAACTATGGCTACACCTTC. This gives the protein CASSRGAGVNYGYTF. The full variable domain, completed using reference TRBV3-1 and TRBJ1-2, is DTAVSQTPKYLVTQMGNDKSIKCEQNLGHDTMYWYKQDSKKFLKIMFSYNNKELIINETVPNRFSPKSPDKAHLNLHINSLELGDSAVYFCASSRGAGVNYGYTFGSGTRLTVV.

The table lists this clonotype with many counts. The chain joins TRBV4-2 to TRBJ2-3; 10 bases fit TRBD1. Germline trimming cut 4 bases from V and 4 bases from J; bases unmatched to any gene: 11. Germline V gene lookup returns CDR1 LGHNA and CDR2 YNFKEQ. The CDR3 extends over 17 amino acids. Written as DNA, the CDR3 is TGTGCCAGCAGCCGAGACCCGGGACAGGGGTACGCAGATACGCAGTATTTT. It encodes CASSRDPGQGYADTQYF.

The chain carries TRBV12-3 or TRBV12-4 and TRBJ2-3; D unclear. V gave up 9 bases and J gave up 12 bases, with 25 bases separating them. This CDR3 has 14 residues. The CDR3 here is CASSKGSNVPPQYF. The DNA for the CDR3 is TGTGCCAGTAGTAAAGGGTCCAACGTCCCCCCCCAGTATTTT.

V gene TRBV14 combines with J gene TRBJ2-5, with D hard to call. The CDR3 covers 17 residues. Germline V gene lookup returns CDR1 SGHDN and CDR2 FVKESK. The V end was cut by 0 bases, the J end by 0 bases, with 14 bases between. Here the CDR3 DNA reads TGTGCCAGCAGCCAAGACCCGGCTAATCGATACCAAGAGACCCAGTACTTC. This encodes CASSQDPANRYQETQYF. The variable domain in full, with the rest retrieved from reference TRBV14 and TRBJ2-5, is EAGVTQFPSHSVIEKGQTVTLRCDPISGHDNLYWYRRVMGKEIKFLLHFVKESKQDESGMPNNRFLAERTGGTYSTLKVQPAELEDSGVYFCASSQDPANRYQETQYFGPGTRLLVL.